The following is a T cell receptor beta chain sequence with its context. The data were taken from a study of T cell changes during pregnancy in multiple sclerosis. The V gene's germline CDR1 is KGHSH and CDR2 LQKENI. The CDR3 has 15 amino acids. The ends lost 3 bases at V and 4 bases at J; junction bases unmatched: 6. This table comes from immunoSEQ multiplex PCR, and its TCRdb copy is limited to in-frame clones, with some not included. Here the sample spans about 73,000 clones, roughly nine tenths being singletons. This clonotype was sampled from a female donor in good health, enrolled as a control in a pregnancy study. This chain joins TRBV18 and TRBJ2-1, with 7 positions matching TRBD1. The specimen comprised peripheral blood, sampled after pregnancy. Here the CDR3 reads CASSPRDRSYNEQFF. The CDR3, as DNA: TGTGCCAGCTCACCGAGGGACAGATCATACAATGAGCAGTTCTTC.